The present TCR beta chain was sequenced within a study of Ad26.COV2.S vaccination and SARS-CoV-2 variants. Turning to the study itself: Donor got 5x10^10 or 1x10^11 viral particles of Ad26.COV2.S.

Indicated treatment: approximately 18 received Ad26.COV2.S at low or high dose, single or two shots; five or six received placebo; per-sample allocation not given. Sampling was performed 63 days after the first vaccine or placebo injection. At a Boston site, the person donating was an adult of 18-55 years. Expressing Wuhan-strain SARS-CoV-2 spike, an Ad26 vector served as the vaccine. This CDR3 is built from 16 residues. V lost 0 bases to trimming and J lost 5 bases, with 14 bases between them. Per germline, CDR1 LGHNA and CDR2 YNFKEQ. Produced via immunoSEQ multiplex PCR; TCRdb's table is partial and in-frame only. The data show more than 300,000 clones, 70% to 90% seen once.

The material sequenced was peripheral blood, taken in a trial of Ad26.COV2.S vaccine versus placebo. The rearrangement joins TRBV4-2 to TRBJ2-1, with TRBD1 as a possible D gene (5 bases). This TCR came from a person between 18 and 65 years old who received the Ad26.COV2.S COVID-19 vaccine or a placebo. This chain's CDR3 is CASSQDYTDIHNEQFF. The DNA for the CDR3 is TGTGCCAGCAGCCAAGATTATACGGACATCCACAATGAGCAGTTCTTC.